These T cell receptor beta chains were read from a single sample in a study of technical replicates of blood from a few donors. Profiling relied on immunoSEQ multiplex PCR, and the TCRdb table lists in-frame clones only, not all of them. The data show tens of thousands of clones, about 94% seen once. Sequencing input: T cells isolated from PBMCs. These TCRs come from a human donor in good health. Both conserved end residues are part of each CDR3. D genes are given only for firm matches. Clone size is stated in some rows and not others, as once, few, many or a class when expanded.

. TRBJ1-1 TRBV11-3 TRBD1 TGTGCCAGCAGCCCGGGACAGGGAAACACTGAAGCTTTCTTT CASSPGQGNTEAFF
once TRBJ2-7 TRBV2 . TGTGCCAGCAGTGAAGCGTCCTGGACTCTGCAGTACTTC CASSEASWTLQYF
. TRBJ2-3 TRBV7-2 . TGTGCCAGCAGCTTATGGGACACTACGCAGTATTTT CASSLWDTTQYF
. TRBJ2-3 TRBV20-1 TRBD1 TGCAGTGCTAGACAGGGACAGATTCAGTATTTT CSARQGQIQYF
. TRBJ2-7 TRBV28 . TGTGCCAGCAGTTTATCGGGGGATAGCTCCTACGAGCAGTACTTC CASSLSGDSSYEQYF
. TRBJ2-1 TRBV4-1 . TGCGCCAGCAGCCAAGTCTGGACTCCCGAGGCCTACAATGAGCAGTTCTTC CASSQVWTPEAYNEQFF
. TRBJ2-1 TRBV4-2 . TGTGCCAGCAGCGGCGGGCCCGCCTACAATGAGCAGTTCTTC CASSGGPAYNEQFF
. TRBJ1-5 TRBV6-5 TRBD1 TGTGCCAGCAGCTGGGGACAGAATCAGCCCCAGCATTTT CASSWGQNQPQHF
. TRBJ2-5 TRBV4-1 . TGCGCCAGCAGCCAGAAGCGGAACCAAGAGACCCAGTACTTC CASSQKRNQETQYF
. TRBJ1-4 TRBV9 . TGTGCCAGCAGCAGCGGACAGCCGGATGAAAAACTGTTTTTT CASSSGQPDEKLFF
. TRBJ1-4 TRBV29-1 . TGCAGCGTTGTGCCGACCCAGGGGCCCGATGAAAAACTGTTTTTT CSVVPTQGPDEKLFF
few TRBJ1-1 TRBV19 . TGTGCCAGTAGTATACTCGGGGTGGGGAACACTGAAGCTTTCTTT CASSILGVGNTEAFF
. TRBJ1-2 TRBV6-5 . TGTGCCAGCAGTTTACAGACAGGCCTCTATGGCTACACCTTC CASSLQTGLYGYTF
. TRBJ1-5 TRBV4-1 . TGCGCCAGCAGCCTCCGGACAAAAAATCTTAGCAATCAGCCCCAGCATTTT CASSLRTKNLSNQPQHF
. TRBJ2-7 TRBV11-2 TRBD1 TGTGCCAGCAGCTTAGGACAGGGAAGATACGAGCAGTACTTC CASSLGQGRYEQYF
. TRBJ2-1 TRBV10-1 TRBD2 TGCGCCAGCAGTGACGGGGCTAGCGGGACGAATGAGCAGTTCTTC CASSDGASGTNEQFF
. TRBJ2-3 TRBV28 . TGTGCCAGCAGTCTAAGGACAGACTCTAGCACAGATACGCAGTATTTT CASSLRTDSSTDTQYF
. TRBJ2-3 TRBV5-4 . TGTGCCAGCAGCGCCAGGGTGACAGATACGCAGTATTTT CASSARVTDTQYF
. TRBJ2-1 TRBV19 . TGTGCCAGTAGAATCCGGTTGACAGTGGGTGATGAGCAGTTCTTC CASRIRLTVGDEQFF
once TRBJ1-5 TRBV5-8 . TGTGCCAGCAGCCTTGGACAGAGCAATCAGCCCCAGCATTTT CASSLGQSNQPQHF
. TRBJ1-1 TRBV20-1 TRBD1 TGCAGTTCGGACAGGGTCGCTGAAGCTTTCTTT CSSDRVAEAFF
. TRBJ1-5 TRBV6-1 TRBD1 TGTGCCAGCCGGGACAGACACAATCAGCCCCAGCATTTT CASRDRHNQPQHF
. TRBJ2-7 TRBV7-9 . TGTGCCAGCAGCTCAGAGGTTCGAGGCTACGAGCAGTACTTC CASSSEVRGYEQYF
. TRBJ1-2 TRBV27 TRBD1 TGTGCCAGCAGTCCCGGACAGGGTCCTTATGGCTACACCTTC CASSPGQGPYGYTF